A selection of T cell receptor beta chains follows, all from one sample in a study of cytomegalovirus exposure and HLA in healthy donors. Clones were sequenced by immunoSEQ multiplex PCR, and TCRdb holds only the in-frame ones, with some missing. In the table there are approximately 110,000 clones, about 61% of which are singletons. Sequences were obtained from PBMCs. These receptors came from a woman between 25 and 40 years old in good health and CMV-seronegative. Each CDR3 is given without its conserved first and last residue.

v_gene: TRBV5-1
CDR3aa: ASRGQGKNTEAF

v_gene: TRBV7-3
CDR3aa: ASSFAGSTDTQY

v_gene: TRBV7-9
CDR3aa: ASSKSGSRTGELF

v_gene: TRBV7-3
CDR3aa: ASSLGREVGEQY

v_gene: TRBV30
CDR3aa: AWSVSQGASSAF

v_gene: TRBV9
CDR3aa: ASSVDGSKTQY

v_gene: TRBV7-8
CDR3aa: ASSLGPLPKRQGAYEQY

v_gene: TRBV6-1
CDR3aa: ASRGRDTYEQY

v_gene: TRBV28
CDR3aa: ASSLGGLAGSDTQY

v_gene: TRBV15
CDR3aa: ATSFGGRTTEAF

v_gene: TRBV6-5
CDR3aa: ASSYYRGSVTDTQY

v_gene: TRBV11-2
CDR3aa: ASSLDLTLYEQY

v_gene: TRBV5-6
CDR3aa: ASSFWDRGYEQY

v_gene: TRBV5-6
CDR3aa: ASSLGVDSHSYEQY

v_gene: TRBV30
CDR3aa: AWSREETGGTEAF

v_gene: TRBV4-2
CDR3aa: ASSQEQYSAKNIQY

v_gene: TRBV5-1
CDR3aa: ASSEKNYGYT

v_gene: TRBV6-5
CDR3aa: ASSYLDRVEQY

v_gene: TRBV5-1
CDR3aa: ASSLDTGTGGNTIY

v_gene: TRBV6-5
CDR3aa: ASRSSYEQY

v_gene: TRBV5-1
CDR3aa: ASSLAPTGANTEAF

v_gene: TRBV6-5
CDR3aa: ASSYSIDSWGEAF

v_gene: TRBV13
CDR3aa: ASSLGLAGGRTGELF

v_gene: TRBV19
CDR3aa: ASSSGLSYEQY

v_gene: TRBV6-5
CDR3aa: ASSLDRGNIQY

v_gene: TRBV2
CDR3aa: ASSDDRLAGIYYNEQF

v_gene: TRBV5-8
CDR3aa: ASSLNRVHEQY

v_gene: TRBV14
CDR3aa: ASSQPGLANEQY

v_gene: TRBV18
CDR3aa: ASSTGGQEAT

v_gene: TRBV28
CDR3aa: ASSLWVDRASGNTIY